This TCR beta chain derives from a study of blood T cell repertoires in COVID-19. Method: immunoSEQ multiplex PCR; TCRdb's copy keeps in-frame clones and lacks some. The sample carries 370,000 or so clones, approximately 77% recorded once. Germline V lookup: CDR1 MNHEY, CDR2 SVGAGI. V was clipped by 8 bases and J by 9 bases, with 10 bases between them. This CDR3 is 10 amino acids long. The TCR originated in a human donor with acute or convalescent COVID-19. The donor label of this sample is uncertain. The gene calls are TRBV6-5 and TRBJ1-1, with D hard to call. The source material was peripheral blood. This CDR3 is CASGSGKAFF. CDR3 DNA: TGTGCCAGCGGGAGCGGTAAAGCTTTCTTT.